This TCR beta chain stems from a study of blood T cell repertoires in COVID-19. The CDR3 is 16 residues long. Trimming removed 6 bases at V and 0 bases at J, with 18 bases between. Germline V gene sequence: CDR1 MDHEN, CDR2 SYDVKM. The repertoire was sequenced with immunoSEQ multiplex PCR; TCRdb's copy has only in-frame clones and lacks some. The sample consists of about 280,000 clones, about 85% of them appearing once. All recovered Cohort 3 donors got two negative PCRs, got clearance, or saw symptom resolution. The receptor comes from a woman between 50 and 59 years old who had recovered from COVID-19. The sequenced sample was PBMCs or T cells enriched from blood (not recorded which). This chain joins TRBV28 and TRBJ2-7; D is possibly TRBD1 (6 bases). The CDR3 DNA is TGTGCCAGCAGACCCCCCGGGACACAGAGCTCCTACGAGCAGTACTTC. Translating gives CASRPPGTQSSYEQYF.